One sample yielded the 19 T cell receptor beta chains listed below, sequenced in a study of CD8+CD57+ T cells in acquired aplastic anemia. The use of genomic DNA as template underpinned the TCR beta VDJ and CDR3 profiling. One entry per CDR3 protein, called by TCRdb with MiXCR from the reads. The repertoire holds around 400,000 distinct CDR3 sequences, with 65% to 75% as singletons. Input material: sorted CD4+, CD8+, or CD8+CD57+ T cells (not recorded which) from PBMCs. The receptor source for this set is a human donor in good health, serving as a control.

The rearrangement joins TRBV5-4 to TRBJ2-5; 7 positions match TRBD2. J was trimmed by 4 bases and V by 1 base; bases with no gene match: 7. The germline V gene encodes CDR1 SGHNT and CDR2 YYREEE (reference sequence). This CDR3 has 15 residues. The CDR3 bases are TGTGCCAGCAGCTTGAAGCGGGGCAGGCGAGAGACCCAGTACTTC. Translated: CASSLKRGRRETQYF.

This clonotype was seen many times. V usage is TRBV6-6 and J usage is TRBJ1-2; weak D call: TRBD1 (6 bases). Trimming took off 1 base at V and 3 bases at J, with 18 bases between the two ends. This CDR3 has 17 amino acids. Germline V gene data show CDR1 as MNHNY and CDR2 as SVGAGI (reference sequence). Here the CDR3 DNA reads TGTGCCAGCAGTTACTTCCCGACTTTACAGGGAGACTATGGCTACACCTTC. Translating it yields CASSYFPTLQGDYGYTF.

This clonotype was seen at least ten times. This chain joins TRBV30 and TRBJ1-2; the D is unclear. CDR3 length: 12 amino acids. The germline gives CDR1 GTSNPN, CDR2 SVGIG (reference sequence). With 0 bases removed from V and 1 base from J, the gap between germline ends came to 3 bases. Here the CDR3 DNA reads TGTGCCTGGAGTGTACTTAACTATGGCTACACCTTC. Protein: CAWSVLNYGYTF.

Of note for this clonotype: This likely comes from a read error, as the CDR3 has no conserved phenylalanine or tryptophan at its end. The V and J genes are TRBV20-1 and TRBJ1-1; D call uncertain. Germline CDR1 is DFQATT and CDR2 is SNEGSKA (reference sequence). The CDR3 sequence is 13 residues long. V dropped 5 bases and J dropped 9 bases, with 19 bases sitting between them. The CDR3 protein is CSAAQPRKTKAFS. In nucleotides, the CDR3 is TGCAGTGCTGCACAGCCGAGGAAAACTAAAGCTTTCTCT.

Concerning this clonotype itself: The conserved closing phenylalanine or tryptophan is absent in this CDR3, likely reflecting a read error. Because the CDR3's place on the DNA is in doubt, the DNA is left out and the CDR3 is given as listed by TCRdb. The chain is built from TRBV7-9 and TRBJ1-1; the DNA was not used to check the table's D call, TRBD1. Termini included, the CDR3 measures 15 amino acids. CDR1 and CDR2 from the germline V gene are SEHNR and FQNEAQ (reference sequence). The CDR3 protein is CASSPRGKQPQHSGD.

The chain is built from TRBV9 and TRBJ2-7; possible D gene TRBD2, 6 bases. Germline CDR1 reads SGDLS; CDR2 reads YYNGEE. V lost 8 bases and J 4 bases, leaving 13 bases between the germline ends. The CDR3 contains 12 residues. CDR3 loop: CASHGGVYEQYF. CDR3 sequence (DNA): TGTGCCAGTCACGGAGGGGTTTACGAGCAGTACTTC.

CDR3 residues: CASSQQPRGQPQHF. The CDR3 nucleotides are TGTGCCAGCAGTCAACAGCCCAGGGGTCAGCCCCAGCATTTT. This sequence joins TRBV2 and TRBJ1-5; D perhaps matches TRBD1 (6 bases). V lost 5 bases, J lost 6 bases, and 14 bases lay in between. CDR3 length equals 14 residues. The germline V gene encodes CDR1 SNHLY and CDR2 FYNNEI.

J is TRBJ2-1 and V is TRBV10-3, with 7 bases lining up with TRBD2. The CDR3 length is 15 residues. The germline V gene has CDR1 ENHRY and CDR2 SYGVKD. After removal of 3 bases from V and 8 bases from J, the junction contained 10 bases not matched to a gene. For the CDR3, the DNA is TGTGCCATCAGTGAACCCGGGGGGAGGTCGGATGAGCAGTTCTTC. Amino acids: CAISEPGGRSDEQFF.

This clonotype was observed a single time. The chain recombines TRBV6-1 with TRBJ2-7; no firm D call. V gave up 5 bases and J gave up 4 bases, with 15 bases separating them. Germline V gene data show CDR1 as MNHNS and CDR2 as SASEGT. The CDR3 covers 14 residues. The CDR3 DNA follows: TGTGCCAGCAGTTCTGACACGGGCGGTTACGAGCAGTACTTC. Protein sequence: CASSSDTGGYEQYF.

With regard to this clonotype: With a much larger clone just one base away, this may be a read error. V usage is TRBV4-1 and J usage is TRBJ1-4; D possibly corresponds to TRBD1 (5 bases). Germline-derived CDR1 and CDR2 are MGHRA and YSYEKL. The CDR3 totals 16 residues. CDR3 sequence: CASGYSTGRRSEKLFF. The CDR3 DNA reads TGTGCCAGCGGTTACTCGACGGGGCGGAGGAGCGAAAAACTGTTTTTT.

This chain joins TRBV7-3 and TRBJ1-6, with TRBD1 as a possible D gene (5 bases). Germline V gene data show CDR1 as SGHTA and CDR2 as FQGTGA. V gave up 5 bases and J gave up 19 bases, with 27 bases separating them. This CDR3 comprises 15 residues. DNA of the CDR3: TGTGCCAGCAGCCCTGGGACTAGCGCAGATACGCAGTATCACTTT. Residues: CASSPGTSADTQYHF.

The chain has TRBV11-2 and TRBJ1-1; no clear D gene. The CDR3 runs to 14 residues. Trimming shortened V by 0 bases and J by 4 bases, and 9 bases separated the two germline ends. Germline values: CDR1 SGHAT, CDR2 FQNNGV. In DNA, the CDR3 is TGTGCCAGCAGCTTAGATAGAACAGTCACTGAAGCTTTCTTT. The encoded protein is CASSLDRTVTEAFF.

This clonotype was seen ten or more times. The CDR3 nucleotides read TGTGCCAGCAGCCATTTACAAGGACGGACAGGGGGCGTCTATAATTCACCCCTCCACTTT. Its translation is CASSHLQGRTGGVYNSPLHF. The rearrangement uses TRBV7-8 and TRBJ1-6, with 11 nucleotides matching TRBD1. The length of the CDR3 is 20 residues. Germline V CDR1 and CDR2: SGHVS, FQNEAQ. V shed 5 bases, J shed 3 bases, and the junction held 15 bases outside the gene matches.

This clonotype showed up just a few times. This clone may be a read error of a much larger clone one base away. The rearrangement joins TRBV2 to TRBJ1-1; D is unresolved. The CDR3 covers 15 residues. CDR1 is SNHLY and CDR2 is FYNNEI in the germline V gene. Trimming cost V 1 base and J 6 bases, with 15 bases left between them. The CDR3, as DNA: TGTGCCAGCAGTGAAGAAGCTGCGGGAGTCTCTGAAGCTTTCTTT. Translation: CASSEEAAGVSEAFF.

This clonotype was counted at least ten times. The V gene is TRBV14, the J gene TRBJ2-6, with a possible D match to TRBD1 (5 bases). The V end was cut by 4 bases, the J end by 0 bases, with 19 bases between. Germline assignment: CDR1 SGHDN and CDR2 FVKESK. The CDR3 loop spans 19 amino acids. The CDR3 region has the DNA TGTGCCAGCAGCCTTCCCAGGGCCTCAGGCCACTCTGGGGCCAACGTCCTGACTTTC. Translating gives CASSLPRASGHSGANVLTF.

This clonotype came up many times. Its ends do not fully match the called genes, so a read error is possible. V usage is TRBV7-2 and J usage is TRBJ2-7; possibly TRBD1 for D (6 bases). The V gene's germline CDR1 is SGHTA and CDR2 FQGNSA. The CDR3 sequence is 18 residues long. CDR3 sequence: CASSLGGQGPWGAYERYF. CDR3 sequence (DNA): TGTGCCAGCAGCTTAGGGGGGCAGGGTCCATGGGGCGCCTACGAGCGGTACTTC.

This clonotype was counted a few times. This chain uses TRBV19 with TRBJ2-1; D could derive from TRBD1 or TRBD2 (6 bases each). From germline, CDR1 is LNHDA and CDR2 SQIVND (reference sequence). V gave up 7 bases and J gave up 7 bases, with 14 bases separating them. The CDR3 contains 13 residues. The CDR3 nucleotides read TGTGCCAGTATGGTTATAGGGGGGAATGAGCAGTTCTTC. Translated: CASMVIGGNEQFF.

This clonotype has more than one count but fewer than ten. The chain is built from TRBV6-2 or TRBV6-3 and TRBJ2-7; TRBD2 is a possible D gene (5 bases). The germline V gene encodes CDR1 MNHEY and CDR2 SVGEGT. CDR3 length equals 12 residues. V gave up 7 bases and J gave up 3 bases, with 10 bases separating them. In DNA form, the CDR3 reads TGTGCCAGCACCGACGGGAACTACGAGCAGTACTTC. This sequence encodes CASTDGNYEQYF.

About this clonotype: A much larger clone lies a single base off, so this may be a read error. CDR3 in amino acids: CASSFRGYCTDTQYF. The CDR3, as DNA: TGTGCCAGCAGCTTCAGGGGTTATTGCACAGATACGCAGTATTTT. The J gene is TRBJ2-3, the V gene TRBV11-2, with D perhaps matching TRBD1 (6 bases). CDR3 size: 15 residues. In germline, CDR1 is SGHAT, CDR2 FQNNGV. Trimming pared 3 bases from V and 1 base from J, leaving 11 bases between.